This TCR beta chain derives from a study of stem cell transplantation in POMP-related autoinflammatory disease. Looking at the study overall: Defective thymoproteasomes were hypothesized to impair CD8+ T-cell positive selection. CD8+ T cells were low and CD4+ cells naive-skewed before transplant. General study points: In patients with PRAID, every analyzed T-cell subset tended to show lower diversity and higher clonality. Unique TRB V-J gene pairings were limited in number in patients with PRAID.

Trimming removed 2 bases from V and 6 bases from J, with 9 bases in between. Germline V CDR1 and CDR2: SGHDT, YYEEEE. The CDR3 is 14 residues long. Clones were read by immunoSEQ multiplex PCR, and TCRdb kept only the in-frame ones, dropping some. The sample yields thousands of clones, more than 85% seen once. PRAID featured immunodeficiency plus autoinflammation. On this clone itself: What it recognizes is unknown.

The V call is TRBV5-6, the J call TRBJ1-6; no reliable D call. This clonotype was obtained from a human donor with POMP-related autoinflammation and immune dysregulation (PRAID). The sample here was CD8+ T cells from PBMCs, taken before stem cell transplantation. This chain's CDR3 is CASSFRQSNSPLHF. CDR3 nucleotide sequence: TGTGCCAGCAGCTTCCGGCAGAGTAATTCACCCCTCCACTTT.